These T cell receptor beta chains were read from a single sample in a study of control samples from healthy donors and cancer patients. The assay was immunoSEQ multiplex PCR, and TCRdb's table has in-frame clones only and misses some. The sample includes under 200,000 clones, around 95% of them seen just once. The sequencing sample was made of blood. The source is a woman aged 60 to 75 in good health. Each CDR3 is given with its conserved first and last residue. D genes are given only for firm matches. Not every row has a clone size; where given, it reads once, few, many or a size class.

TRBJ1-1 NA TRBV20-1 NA CSARETTEAFF TGCAGTGCTAGGGAGACCACTGAAGCTTTCTTT
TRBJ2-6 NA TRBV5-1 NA CASARGTSLPGANVLTF TGCGCCAGCGCCAGGGGGACTAGTCTTCCTGGGGCCAACGTCCTGACTTTC
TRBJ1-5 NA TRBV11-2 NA CASSSLPEDDPLRNQPQHF TGTGCCAGCAGCTCCCTCCCCGAGGACGACCCTTTACGCAATCAGCCCCAGCATTTT
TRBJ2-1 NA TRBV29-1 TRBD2 CSARPGGRYNEQFF TGCAGCGCCCGTCCCGGGGGGAGATACAATGAGCAGTTCTTC
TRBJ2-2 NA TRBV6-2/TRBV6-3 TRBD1 CASSFYRGVAGELFF TGTGCCAGCAGTTTCTACAGGGGGGTAGCCGGGGAGCTGTTTTTT
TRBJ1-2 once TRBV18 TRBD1 CASSPPNAGTGDGYTF TGTGCCAGCTCACCACCGAACGCCGGGACAGGGGATGGCTACACCTTC
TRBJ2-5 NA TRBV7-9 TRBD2 CASSLGEVGGGGRETQYF TGTGCCAGCAGCTTAGGCGAAGTCGGCGGGGGAGGTCGAGAGACCCAGTACTTC
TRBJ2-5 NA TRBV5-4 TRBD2 CASSRVVGGKETQYF TGTGCCAGCAGCCGGGTGGTGGGGGGGAAAGAGACCCAGTACTTC
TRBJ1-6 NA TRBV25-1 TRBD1 CASSGQGHNSPLHF TGTGCCAGCAGTGGACAGGGACATAATTCACCCCTCCACTTT
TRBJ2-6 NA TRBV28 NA CASSLGGSGANVLTF TGTGCCAGCAGTCTCGGGGGCTCTGGGGCCAACGTCCTGACTTTC
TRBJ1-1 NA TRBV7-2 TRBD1 CASSPFRDRANTEAFF TGTGCCAGCAGCCCGTTTCGGGACAGGGCAAACACTGAAGCTTTCTTT